The rows below give T cell receptor beta chains drawn from one sample of a study of blood T cell repertoires in COVID-19. The table came from immunoSEQ multiplex PCR; TCRdb's copy has only in-frame clones and leaves some out. In the table there are 230,000 or so clones, roughly 90% of which are singletons. Sequencing input: peripheral blood. These receptors all stem from a woman aged 60-75 years with COVID-19, enrolled during active disease. Both conserved end residues are part of each CDR3. D genes are given only for firm matches. Clone sizes are given selectively: once, few, many, or a class where the clone is expanded.

size,J,V,D,DNA,CDR3
-,TRBJ1-3,TRBV7-6,TRBD1,TGTGCCAGCAGCTCTGGGACAGGGGAGAACTCTGGAAACACCATATATTTT,CASSSGTGENSGNTIYF
-,TRBJ2-3,TRBV5-1,TRBD1,TGCGCCAGCAGCGTTTCCGGGACAGGTGCGGATACGCAGTATTTT,CASSVSGTGADTQYF
-,TRBJ2-7,TRBV5-1,TRBD2,TGCGCCAGCAGCCCAACTAGCGGGGTGACCTACGAGCAGTACTTC,CASSPTSGVTYEQYF
once,TRBJ2-7,TRBV7-2,-,TGTGCCAGCCAACGACAGCCACGGTCCTCCTACGAGCAGTACTTC,CASQRQPRSSYEQYF
few,TRBJ1-1,TRBV7-2,-,TGTGCCAGCAGCTTAGCGCTGGGGAGGACTGAAGCTTTCTTT,CASSLALGRTEAFF
-,TRBJ1-1,TRBV11-1,-,TGTGCCAGCAGCCGCTCGAGGAACACTGAAGCTTTCTTT,CASSRSRNTEAFF
-,TRBJ1-2,TRBV10-3,TRBD1,TGTGCCATCAATGACAGGGCTGACTATGGCTACACCTTC,CAINDRADYGYTF
-,TRBJ1-6,TRBV11-2,TRBD1,TGTGCCAGCAGCTGGTGGACAGGGTTTGATAATTCACCCCTCCACTTT,CASSWWTGFDNSPLHF
-,TRBJ2-5,TRBV5-1,-,TGCGCCAGCAGCTTGGCCGGACTAACACAAGAGACCCAGTACTTC,CASSLAGLTQETQYF
-,TRBJ1-1,TRBV5-6,-,TGTGCCAGCAGCTTGTCTTTTGGACAGACGGGCGCTGAAGCTTTCTTT,CASSLSFGQTGAEAFF
-,TRBJ1-1,TRBV4-1,-,TGCGCCAGCAGCCCAGGACAGCGGACTGAAGCTTTCTTT,CASSPGQRTEAFF
-,TRBJ1-1,TRBV7-3,-,TGTGCCAGCTCCGGTGGGGGGAGAACTGAAGCTTTCTTT,CASSGGGRTEAFF
-,TRBJ2-1,TRBV19,-,TGTGCCTGCAATCAGGGTTACGATGAGCAGTTCTTC,CACNQGYDEQFF
-,TRBJ1-2,TRBV3-1/TRBV3-2,TRBD1,TGTGCCAGCAGCCAAGCCTCCTCGGGACAGAAGTACACCTTC,CASSQASSGQKYTF
-,TRBJ2-5,TRBV10-3,-,TGTGCCATCAGTGACTCAAGCGGGCAAGAGACCCAGTACTTC,CAISDSSGQETQYF
once,TRBJ2-3,TRBV6-6,TRBD2,TGTGCCAGCAGCCAATATGGCGGGAGGCAGTATTTT,CASSQYGGRQYF
-,TRBJ2-1,TRBV7-3,TRBD2,TGTGCCAGCAGCTTAGTGGGGGGAACTAGCGGGGTTTTAGGAAATGAGCAGTTCTTC,CASSLVGGTSGVLGNEQFF
once,TRBJ1-6,TRBV12-3/TRBV12-4,-,TGTGCCAGCAGTCAGGACAGTTCACCCCTCCACTTT,CASSQDSSPLHF
-,TRBJ1-4,TRBV6-2/TRBV6-3,TRBD1,TGTGCCAGCAGTGGACAGGGATTGTTGGAAAAACTGTTTTTT,CASSGQGLLEKLFF
-,TRBJ2-2,TRBV14,TRBD2,TGTGCCAGCAGCCACCGACTAGCGGGGACCGGGGAGCTGTTTTTT,CASSHRLAGTGELFF
-,TRBJ1-3,TRBV19,-,TGTGCCAGTAGAACAGGCATAGTCTCTGGAAACACCATATATTTT,CASRTGIVSGNTIYF
-,TRBJ2-1,TRBV7-2,TRBD2,TGTGCCAGCAGCTTAGTAGGATCTGCTAGCGGGGGATACAATGAGCAGTTCTTC,CASSLVGSASGGYNEQFF
-,TRBJ1-5,TRBV19,-,TGTGCCAGTAGTACAAAGGACCCTAACAGGGCCAGCAATCAGCCCCAGCATTTT,CASSTKDPNRASNQPQHF
-,TRBJ1-1,TRBV7-2,-,TGTGCCAGCAGCTTATATCCAGGATTGAACACTGAAGCTTTCTTT,CASSLYPGLNTEAFF